Here is one TCR beta chain with its context. It lacks a known antigen. It has no much larger one-base neighbor in the sample; base qualities were not kept. Participants in the prospective study were aged 18 to 89 years, lived in 20 to 25 United States geographic areas, and enrolled through a virtual design. In the prospective study, cohorts were assigned on the basis of participant-reported clinical history obtained from a screening survey and a study questionnaire. Recovered participants in ImmuneRACE Cohort 3 were defined by two consecutive negative NP/OP PCR tests, clearance by a healthcare professional, or resolution of symptoms. Each participant in the prospective study had whole blood, serum and a nasopharyngeal or oropharyngeal swab collected by mobile phlebotomists. Over a 2-month period, participants in the prospective study had the option of providing additional blood draws and questionnaires. Prospective study blood samples were shipped either frozen or at room temperature before DNA extraction.

This sample is drawn from a study of blood T cell repertoires in COVID-19 (TCRdb year 2020). General notes on the study: Collaborator samples came from the United States, Italy and Spain and covered acute and convalescent phases of COVID-19. The repertoires were released in a freely available public database intended as a resource for research on the immune response to SARS-CoV-2. The material from the prospective study consisted of cDNA or gDNA derived from T cells, B-cell-depleted T cells, or PBMCs. The dataset comprised deeply sampled blood TCRbeta repertoires from subjects exposed to, actively infected with, or recovered from COVID-19. Sample metadata almost always included a de-identified subject ID, COVID-19 status, age in years and sex. HLA class I and class II types, where available, came from metadata supplied by the sample provider rather than from assay-based typing. The samples were drawn from the first 160 participants of the ongoing ImmuneRACE study and from 1,254 subjects provided by 6 global collaborators.

TCRbeta CDR3 regions were amplified from genomic DNA using the immunoSEQ Assay, a bias-controlled multiplex PCR. The paper's data handling went like this. The number of nucleated cells in each sample was estimated from the amplification of reference gene primers within the assay. To quantify the absolute abundance of each unique TCRbeta CDR3 rearrangement, sequence reads were collapsed and filtered. Productive Simpson clonality was computed per sample as the square root of Simpson's diversity index over productive rearrangements. Entries here come from immuneACCESS through TCRdb and include only in-frame sequences with V and J called. Some clones fail to appear in such tables; in the studies checked, an unresolved V gene covers under half of the shortfall, and the cause of the remainder is unknown. The V and J calls and clone size come from that table; D and trimming were worked out from the DNA. For this sample the table gives 150,000 to 200,000 clones, of which about 79% were detected only once. Roughly 15% of the sample is taken by the ten largest.

The study at large found these results: How much clinical and demographic metadata was included differed by source and by participant, and the metadata was provided uncurated.

Sequences were obtained from PBMCs or T cells enriched from blood (not recorded which). The receptor comes from a man aged 50 to 60 who had recovered from COVID-19.

The CDR3 region reads CASSRGTTEETQYF. The DNA sequence is as follows: TGCGCCAGCAGCCGGGGGACTACCGAAGAGACCCAGTACTTC. This chain is built from TRBV5-1 and TRBJ2-5, with 7 bases in between that match TRBD2. The germline V gene sets CDR1 to SGHRS and CDR2 to YFSETQ. Taken from cysteine to phenylalanine, the CDR3 has 14 residues. Kept here is only the CDR3 DNA, which spans 42 bases and is read in frame from base 1. Relative to germline, V is missing 4 bases and J is missing 3 bases, with 6 bases of the junction outside any gene match.